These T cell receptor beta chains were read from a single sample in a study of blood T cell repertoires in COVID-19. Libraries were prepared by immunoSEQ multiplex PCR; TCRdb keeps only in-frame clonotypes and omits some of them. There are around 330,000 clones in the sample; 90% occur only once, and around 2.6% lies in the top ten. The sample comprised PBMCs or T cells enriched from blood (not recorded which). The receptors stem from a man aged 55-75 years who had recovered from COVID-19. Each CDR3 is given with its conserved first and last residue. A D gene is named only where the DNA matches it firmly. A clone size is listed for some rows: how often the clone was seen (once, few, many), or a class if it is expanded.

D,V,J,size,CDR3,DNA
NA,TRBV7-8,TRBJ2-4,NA,CASSYGTLLAKNIQYF,TGTGCCAGCAGCTACGGGACATTACTAGCCAAAAACATTCAGTACTTC
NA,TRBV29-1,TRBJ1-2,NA,CSVCDLLYGYTF,TGCAGCGTTTGCGACTTACTCTATGGCTACACCTTC
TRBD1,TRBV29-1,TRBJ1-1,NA,CSVRTGTEAFF,TGCAGCGTTCGGACAGGAACGGAAGCTTTCTTT
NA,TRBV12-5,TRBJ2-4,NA,CASGLQTPRPLGNIQYF,TGTGCTAGTGGTTTGCAAACCCCGAGGCCCCTGGGAAACATTCAGTACTTC
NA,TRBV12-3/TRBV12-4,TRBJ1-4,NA,CASSLGTEKLFF,TGTGCCAGCAGTTTAGGGACAGAAAAACTGTTTTTT
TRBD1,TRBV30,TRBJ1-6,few,CAWSSRDRGFSPLHF,TGTGCCTGGAGTAGCCGGGACAGGGGGTTCTCACCCCTCCACTTT
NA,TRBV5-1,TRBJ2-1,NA,CASSRVGGPYNEQFF,TGCGCCAGCAGCCGTGTGGGGGGGCCCTACAATGAGCAGTTCTTC
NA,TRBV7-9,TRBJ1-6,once,CASSLSRGTGNSPLHF,TGTGCCAGCAGCTTATCCCGGGGGACGGGGAATTCACCCCTCCACTTT
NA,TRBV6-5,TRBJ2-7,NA,CASSLRGTISSYEQYF,TGTGCCAGCAGTTTGCGCGGGACGATAAGCTCCTACGAGCAGTACTTC
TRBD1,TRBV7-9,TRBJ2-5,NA,CASSLVGTAQETQYF,TGTGCCAGCAGCTTAGTGGGGACAGCACAAGAGACCCAGTACTTC
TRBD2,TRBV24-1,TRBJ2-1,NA,CATSDGTSGVGNEQFF,TGTGCCACCAGTGATGGGACTAGCGGGGTAGGTAATGAGCAGTTCTTC
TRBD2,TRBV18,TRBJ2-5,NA,CASSRSGTSGRQYQETQYF,TGTGCCAGCTCACGTTCAGGGACTAGCGGGAGGCAGTACCAAGAGACCCAGTACTTC
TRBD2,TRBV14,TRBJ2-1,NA,CASSLWTSETYYNEQFF,TGTGCCAGCAGCCTTTGGACTAGCGAGACGTATTACAATGAGCAGTTCTTC
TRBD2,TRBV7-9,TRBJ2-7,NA,CASSLALAGVQGEQYF,TGTGCCAGCAGCTTAGCTCTAGCGGGAGTGCAGGGCGAGCAGTACTTC
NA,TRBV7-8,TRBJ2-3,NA,CASSPMGGSTDTQYF,TGTGCCAGCAGCCCGATGGGGGGAAGCACAGATACGCAGTATTTT
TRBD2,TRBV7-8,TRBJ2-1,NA,CASKPLAANYNEQFF,TGTGCCAGCAAACCCCTAGCGGCAAACTACAATGAGCAGTTCTTC
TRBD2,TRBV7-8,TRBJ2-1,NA,CASSLVAGVYNEQFF,TGTGCCAGCAGCCTCGTAGCGGGAGTCTACAATGAGCAGTTCTTC
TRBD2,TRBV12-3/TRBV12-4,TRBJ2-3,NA,CASGGGDTQYF,TGTGCCAGCGGGGGGGGAGATACGCAGTATTTT
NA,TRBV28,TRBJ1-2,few,CASTLGYGYTF,TGTGCCAGCACCCTCGGCTATGGCTACACCTTC
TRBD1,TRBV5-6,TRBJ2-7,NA,CASSGGQGASEQYF,TGTGCCAGCAGCGGCGGACAGGGTGCAAGCGAGCAGTACTTC
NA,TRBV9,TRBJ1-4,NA,CASSLTGTTEGKLFF,TGTGCCAGCAGCCTAACCGGGACTACGGAGGGAAAACTGTTTTTT
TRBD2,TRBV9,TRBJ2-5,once,CASSVAGGEVETQYF,TGTGCCAGCAGCGTAGCGGGGGGTGAGGTTGAGACCCAGTACTTC
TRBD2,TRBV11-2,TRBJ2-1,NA,CASSTRRSGAYNEQFF,TGTGCCAGCAGCACCCGCCGGAGCGGGGCCTACAATGAGCAGTTCTTC
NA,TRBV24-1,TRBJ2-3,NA,CATSDRRTGAADTQYF,TGTGCCACCAGTGACCGCCGGACGGGAGCGGCAGATACGCAGTATTTT
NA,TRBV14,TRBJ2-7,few,CASSQQGPYEQYF,TGTGCCAGCAGCCAGCAGGGGCCCTACGAGCAGTACTTC
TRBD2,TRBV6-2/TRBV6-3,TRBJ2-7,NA,CASSRRTSGGTYEQYF,TGTGCCAGCAGCCGACGGACTAGCGGGGGGACGTACGAGCAGTACTTC
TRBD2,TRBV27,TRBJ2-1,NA,CASNRAGGWVNEQFF,TGTGCCAGCAATCGCGCGGGAGGGTGGGTAAATGAGCAGTTCTTC
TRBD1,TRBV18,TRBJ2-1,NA,CASSSGGQGGNEQFF,TGTGCCAGCTCGTCAGGGGGACAGGGTGGAAATGAGCAGTTCTTC
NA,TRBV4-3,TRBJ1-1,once,CASSVGANTEAFF,TGCGCCAGCAGCGTGGGGGCGAACACTGAAGCTTTCTTT
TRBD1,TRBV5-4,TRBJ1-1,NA,CASSRDGQGGTEAFF,TGTGCCAGCAGCCGAGACGGACAGGGTGGCACTGAAGCTTTCTTT
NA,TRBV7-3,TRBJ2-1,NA,CASSLQGRGSYNEQFF,TGTGCCAGCAGCTTACAGGGAAGGGGCTCCTACAATGAGCAGTTCTTC
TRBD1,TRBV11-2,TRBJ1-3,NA,CASSQGQGANF,TGTGCCAGCAGTCAAGGACAGGGCGCTAATTTT